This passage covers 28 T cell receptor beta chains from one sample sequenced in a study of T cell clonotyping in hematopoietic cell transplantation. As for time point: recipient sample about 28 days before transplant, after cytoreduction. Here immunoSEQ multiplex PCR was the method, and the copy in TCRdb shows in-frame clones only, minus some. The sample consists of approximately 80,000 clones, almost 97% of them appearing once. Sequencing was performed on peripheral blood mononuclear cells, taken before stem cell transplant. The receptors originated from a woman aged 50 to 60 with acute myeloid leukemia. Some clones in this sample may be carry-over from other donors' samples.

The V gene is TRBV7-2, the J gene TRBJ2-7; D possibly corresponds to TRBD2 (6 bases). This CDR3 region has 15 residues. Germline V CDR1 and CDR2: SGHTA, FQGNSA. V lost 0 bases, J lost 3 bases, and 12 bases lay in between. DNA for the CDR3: TGTGCCAGCAGCTTAGCGGGAGGCCCAGTCTACGAGCAGTACTTC. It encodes CASSLAGGPVYEQYF.

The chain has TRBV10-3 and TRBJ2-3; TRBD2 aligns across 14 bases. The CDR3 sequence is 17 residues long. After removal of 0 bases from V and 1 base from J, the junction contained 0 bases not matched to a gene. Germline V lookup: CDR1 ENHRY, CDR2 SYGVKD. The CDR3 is CAISESGLAGGTDTQYF. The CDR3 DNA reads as TGTGCCATCAGTGAGTCGGGACTAGCGGGAGGCACAGATACGCAGTATTTT.

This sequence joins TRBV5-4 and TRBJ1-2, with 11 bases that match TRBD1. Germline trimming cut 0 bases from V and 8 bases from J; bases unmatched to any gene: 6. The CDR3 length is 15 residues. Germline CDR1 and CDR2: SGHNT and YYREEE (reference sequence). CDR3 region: CASSLEDRGPWGYTF. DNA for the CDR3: TGTGCCAGCAGCTTGGAGGACAGGGGGCCATGGGGCTACACCTTC.

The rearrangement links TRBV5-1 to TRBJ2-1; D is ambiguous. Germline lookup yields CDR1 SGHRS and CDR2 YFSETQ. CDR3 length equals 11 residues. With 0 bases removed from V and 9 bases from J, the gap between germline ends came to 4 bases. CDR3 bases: TGCGCCAGCAGCTTGGCCCGTGAGCAGTTCTTC. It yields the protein CASSLAREQFF.

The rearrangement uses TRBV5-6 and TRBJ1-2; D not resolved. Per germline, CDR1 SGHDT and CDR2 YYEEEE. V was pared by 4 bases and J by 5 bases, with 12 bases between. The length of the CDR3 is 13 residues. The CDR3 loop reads CASSPGNSYGYTF. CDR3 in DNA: TGTGCCAGCAGCCCTGGGAATTCGTATGGCTACACCTTC.

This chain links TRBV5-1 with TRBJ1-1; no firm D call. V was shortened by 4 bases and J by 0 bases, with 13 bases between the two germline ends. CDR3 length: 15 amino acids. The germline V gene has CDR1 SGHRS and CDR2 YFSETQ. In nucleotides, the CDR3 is TGCGCCAGCAGCCTGGCCGGTACGTTGAACACTGAAGCTTTCTTT. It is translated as CASSLAGTLNTEAFF.

This chain's CDR3 is CSVRDRANTGELFF. In nucleotides, the CDR3 is TGCAGCGTCCGGGACAGGGCGAACACCGGGGAGCTGTTTTTT. This chain links TRBV29-1 with TRBJ2-2; 9 bases align to TRBD1. Germline-derived CDR1 and CDR2 are SQVTM and ANQGSEA. The ends lost 6 bases at V and 0 bases at J; junction bases unmatched: 2. The CDR3 has 14 residues.

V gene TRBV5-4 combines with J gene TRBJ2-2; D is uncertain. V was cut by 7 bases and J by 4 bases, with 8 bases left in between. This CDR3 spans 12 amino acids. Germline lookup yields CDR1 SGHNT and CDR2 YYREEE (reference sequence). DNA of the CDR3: TGTGCCAGCGGAAAGGGCACCGGGGAGCTGTTTTTT. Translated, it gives CASGKGTGELFF.

The CDR3 nucleotides are TGTGCCAGCAGTGAAGCGCTTCGGGGGGCTAACTATGGCTACACCTTC. Translated, it gives CASSEALRGANYGYTF. The rearrangement links TRBV6-1 to TRBJ1-2, with D possibly matching TRBD1 (5 bases). The CDR3 has 16 amino acids. V was cut by 0 bases and J by 0 bases, with 11 bases left in between. Germline V gene lookup returns CDR1 MNHNS and CDR2 SASEGT.

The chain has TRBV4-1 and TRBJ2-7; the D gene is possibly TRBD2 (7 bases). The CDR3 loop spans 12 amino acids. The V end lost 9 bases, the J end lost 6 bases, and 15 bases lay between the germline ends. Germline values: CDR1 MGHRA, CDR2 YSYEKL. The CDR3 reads CASGGAGSEQYF. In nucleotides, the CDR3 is TGCGCCAGTGGGGGGGCAGGGTCCGAGCAGTACTTC.

DNA of the CDR3: TGTGCCTGGAGAAGGGACAGGGGCTACGAGCAGTACTTC. Translation: CAWRRDRGYEQYF. The chain carries TRBV30 and TRBJ2-7; the match to TRBD1 covers 10 bases. The CDR3 has 13 residues. V dropped 3 bases and J dropped 3; count of bases not matched to a gene: 2. Germline-derived CDR1 and CDR2 are GTSNPN and SVGIG (reference sequence).

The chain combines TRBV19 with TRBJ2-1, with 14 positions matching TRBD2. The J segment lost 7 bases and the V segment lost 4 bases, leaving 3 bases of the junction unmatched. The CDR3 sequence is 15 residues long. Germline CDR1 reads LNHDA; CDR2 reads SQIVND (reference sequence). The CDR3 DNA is TGTGCCAGTAGTACGACTAGCGGGAGGGGGAATGAGCAGTTCTTC. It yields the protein CASSTTSGRGNEQFF.

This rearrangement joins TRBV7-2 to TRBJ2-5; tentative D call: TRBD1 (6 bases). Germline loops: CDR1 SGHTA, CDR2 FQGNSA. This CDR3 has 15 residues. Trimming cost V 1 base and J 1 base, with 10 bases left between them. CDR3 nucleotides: TGTGCCAGCAGCTTAGTGCGGACAGCCCAAGAGACCCAGTACTTC. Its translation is CASSLVRTAQETQYF.

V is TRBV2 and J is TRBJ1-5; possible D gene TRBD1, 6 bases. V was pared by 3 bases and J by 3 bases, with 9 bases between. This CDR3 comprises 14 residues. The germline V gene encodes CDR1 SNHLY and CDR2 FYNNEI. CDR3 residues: CASSDGQNNQPQHF. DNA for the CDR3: TGTGCCAGCAGTGACGGACAGAACAATCAGCCCCAGCATTTT. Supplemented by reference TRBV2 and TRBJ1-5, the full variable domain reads EPEVTQTPSHQVTQMGQEVILRCVPISNHLYFYWYRQILGQKVEFLVSFYNNEISEKSEIFDDQFSVERPDGSNFTLKIRSTKLEDSAMYFCASSDGQNNQPQHFGDGTRLSIL.

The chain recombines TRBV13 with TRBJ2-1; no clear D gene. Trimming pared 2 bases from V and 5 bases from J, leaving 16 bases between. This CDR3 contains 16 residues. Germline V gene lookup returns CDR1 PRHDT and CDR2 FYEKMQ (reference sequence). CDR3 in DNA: TGTGCCAGCAGCTTACTTTACGATGCAGCCGACAATGAGCAGTTCTTC. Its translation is CASSLLYDAADNEQFF.

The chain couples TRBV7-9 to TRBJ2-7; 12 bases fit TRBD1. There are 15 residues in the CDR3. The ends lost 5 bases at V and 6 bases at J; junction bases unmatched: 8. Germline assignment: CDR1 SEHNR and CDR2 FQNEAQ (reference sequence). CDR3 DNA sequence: TGTGCCAGCAGCCAGCGGGGACAGGGGGCCGGCGAGCAGTACTTC. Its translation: CASSQRGQGAGEQYF. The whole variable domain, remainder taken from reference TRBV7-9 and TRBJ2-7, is DTGVSQNPRHKITKRGQNVTFRCDPISEHNRLYWYRQTLGQGPEFLTYFQNEAQLEKSRLLSDRFSAERPKGSFSTLEIQRTEQGDSAMYLCASSQRGQGAGEQYFGPGTRLTVT.

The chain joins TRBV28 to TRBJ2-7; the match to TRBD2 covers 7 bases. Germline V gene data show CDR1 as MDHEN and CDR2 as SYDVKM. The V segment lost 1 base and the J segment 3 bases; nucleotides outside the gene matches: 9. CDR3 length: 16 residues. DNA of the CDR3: TGTGCCAGCAGTTTATCTTCTAGCGGCCAGTTCTACGAGCAGTACTTC. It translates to CASSLSSSGQFYEQYF.

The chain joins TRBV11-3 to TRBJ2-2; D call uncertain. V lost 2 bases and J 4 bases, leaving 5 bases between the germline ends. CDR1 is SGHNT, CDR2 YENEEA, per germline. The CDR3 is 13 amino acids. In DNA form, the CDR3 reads TGTGCCAGCAGCTTAAGTAGCACCGGGGAGCTGTTTTTT. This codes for CASSLSSTGELFF.

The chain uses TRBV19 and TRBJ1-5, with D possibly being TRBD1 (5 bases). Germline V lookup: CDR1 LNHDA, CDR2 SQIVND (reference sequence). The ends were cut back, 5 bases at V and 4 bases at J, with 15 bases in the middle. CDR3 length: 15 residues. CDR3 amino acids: CASSSAGTGNQPQHF. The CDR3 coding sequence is TGTGCCAGTAGTTCGGCCGGGACCGGGAATCAGCCCCAGCATTTT.

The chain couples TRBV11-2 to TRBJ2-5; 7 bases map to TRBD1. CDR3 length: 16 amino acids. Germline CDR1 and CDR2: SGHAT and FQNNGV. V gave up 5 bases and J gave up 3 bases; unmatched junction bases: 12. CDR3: CASSPGGPGREETQYF. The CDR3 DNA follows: TGTGCCAGCAGCCCAGGGGGACCGGGGCGGGAAGAGACCCAGTACTTC.

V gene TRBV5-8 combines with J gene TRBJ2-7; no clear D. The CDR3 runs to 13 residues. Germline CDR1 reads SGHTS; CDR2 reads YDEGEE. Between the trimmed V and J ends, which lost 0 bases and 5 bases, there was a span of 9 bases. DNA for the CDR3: TGTGCCAGCAGCTTGGATCACAACAACGAGCAGTACTTC. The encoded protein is CASSLDHNNEQYF. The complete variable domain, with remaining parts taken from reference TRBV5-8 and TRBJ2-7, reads EAGVTQSPTHLIKTRGQQATLRCSPISGHTSVYWYQQALGLGLQFLLWYDEGEERNRGNFPPRFSGRQFPNYSSELNVNALELEDSALYLCASSLDHNNEQYFGPGTRLTVT.

The DNA of the CDR3 is TGCGCCAGCAGCTTAACCGGGGGGACCCAAGAGACCCAGTACTTC. Translating it yields CASSLTGGTQETQYF. The chain uses TRBV5-1 and TRBJ2-5; 7 bases map to TRBD2. CDR1 and CDR2 (germline): SGHRS, YFSETQ. This CDR3 is 15 amino acids long. With 2 bases clipped from V and 1 base from J, the junction kept 5 bases outside the gene matches.

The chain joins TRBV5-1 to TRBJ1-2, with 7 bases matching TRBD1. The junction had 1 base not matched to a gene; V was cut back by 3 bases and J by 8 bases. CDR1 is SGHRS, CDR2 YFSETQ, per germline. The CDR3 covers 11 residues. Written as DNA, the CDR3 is TGCGCCAGCAGCTGGGGACAGGGCTACACCTTC. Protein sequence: CASSWGQGYTF.

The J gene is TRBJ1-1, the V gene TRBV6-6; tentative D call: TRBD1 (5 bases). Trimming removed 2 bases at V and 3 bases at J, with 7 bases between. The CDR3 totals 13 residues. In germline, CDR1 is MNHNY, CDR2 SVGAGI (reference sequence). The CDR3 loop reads CASSYRGDTEAFF. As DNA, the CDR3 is TGTGCCAGCAGTTACAGAGGGGACACTGAAGCTTTCTTT.

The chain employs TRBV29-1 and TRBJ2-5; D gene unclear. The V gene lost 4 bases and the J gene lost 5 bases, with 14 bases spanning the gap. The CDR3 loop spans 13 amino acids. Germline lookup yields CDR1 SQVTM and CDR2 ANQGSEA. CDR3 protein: CSVVAIGLETQYF. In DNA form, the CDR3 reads TGCAGCGTTGTGGCGATAGGTTTGGAGACCCAGTACTTC.

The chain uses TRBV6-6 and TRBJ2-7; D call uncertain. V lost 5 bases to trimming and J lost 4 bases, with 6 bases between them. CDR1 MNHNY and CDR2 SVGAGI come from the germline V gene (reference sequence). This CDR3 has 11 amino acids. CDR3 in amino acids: CASSVNYEQYF. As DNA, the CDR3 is TGTGCCAGCAGTGTAAATTACGAGCAGTACTTC.

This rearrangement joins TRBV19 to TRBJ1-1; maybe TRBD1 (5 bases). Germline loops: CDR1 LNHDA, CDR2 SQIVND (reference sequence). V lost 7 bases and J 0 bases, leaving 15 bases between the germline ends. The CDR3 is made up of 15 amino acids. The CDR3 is CASIPGGEMNTEAFF. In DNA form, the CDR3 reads TGTGCCAGTATCCCGGGGGGTGAGATGAACACTGAAGCTTTCTTT.

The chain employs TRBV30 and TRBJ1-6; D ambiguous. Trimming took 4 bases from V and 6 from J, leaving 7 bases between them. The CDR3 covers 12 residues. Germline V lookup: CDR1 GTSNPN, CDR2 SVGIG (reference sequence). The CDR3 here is CAWTGVNSPLHF. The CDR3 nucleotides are TGTGCCTGGACAGGCGTTAATTCACCCCTCCACTTT.